This entry concerns a single TCR beta chain. The table lists this clonotype with a few counts. Its antigen is currently not known. Qualities for individual bases were not recorded, and no much larger clone is one base off. Sequenced on an Illumina HiSeq 1500. The public reads were reanalyzed by TCRdb: fastp trimming at Q25, MiXCR alignment, in-frame beta chains only. Rows are combined by CDR3 protein, so each entry shows the most common genes and DNA. The sample table records 80,000 to 90,000 distinct CDR3 sequences; about half of these occur just once. The ten largest clones add up to more than 80% of the sample. This sample was taken from a study of T cell repertoires in cytomegalovirus infection (dated by TCRdb to about 2019). About the full investigation: Alongside well-studied HLA-B-restricted epitopes, the peptide stimulations were aimed at recently identified HLA-C-restricted CMV epitopes, whose presentation resists viral immunomodulation. The HLA type of each donor mattered for the analysis, because public TCR beta signatures pointed to carriage of CMV infection along with the matching HLA type. Findings and caveats that apply to the study as a whole: The ex vivo response was dominated by HLA-C-restricted CMV-specific TCR beta clonotypes, which also provided the single most frequent clonotype in two of eight donors. Carriers of CMV infection plus the relevant HLA type were discriminated by the cumulative frequency of public TCR beta family members in the study cohort and in an independent approximately 400-donor cohort.

The treatment or condition label, read with the paper, signifies: in vitro stimulation with specific CMV peptide epitopes to enrich CMV-specific T cells. Via the germline V gene (reference sequence), CDR1 is SEHNR and CDR2 FQNEAQ. The junction carries 10 bases between V and J, which are trimmed by 0 bases and 4 bases respectively. The CDR3 numbers 15 residues from cysteine through phenylalanine. Only CDR3 DNA remains: 45 bases, in frame from the first base. This sequence originates from a human donor in good health (CMV status not recorded). Some clones in this sample may be carry-over from other donors' samples. The sample here was CD8+ T cells from cultured PBMCs, taken from culture after CMV antigen stimulation. The chain is assembled from TRBV7-9 and TRBJ2-1, with no confidently assigned D gene. The nucleotide sequence reads TGTGCCAGCAGCTTAGCGGTTGTAAGTTACAATGAGCAGTTCTTC. Translated, this gives CASSLAVVSYNEQFF.